The clone carrying this T cell receptor (beta chain) occurred once. This CDR3 spans 15 amino acids. Germline lookup yields CDR1 KGHSH and CDR2 LQKENI. The ends lost 3 bases at V and 8 bases at J; junction bases unmatched: 6. This sample was included in a study of blood T cell repertoires in COVID-19. Study-level background: PBMCs, B-cell-depleted T cells, or T cells were the source of the cDNA or gDNA that made up the material.

In the original processing: Scientists estimated how many nucleated cells there were by amplifying reference gene primers. Clones were read by immunoSEQ multiplex PCR, and TCRdb kept only the in-frame ones, dropping some. V and J calls and clone size are those listed in that table; D and trimming were worked out from the DNA. Here the sample spans roughly 160,000 clones, 80% to 90% being singletons. This sequence originates from a woman of 80 years or more with acute or convalescent COVID-19. The chain recombines TRBV18 with TRBJ2-1; 11 bases line up with TRBD1. The sequenced material came from peripheral blood. The CDR3 DNA sequence: TGTGCCAGCTCACCCTCCCGGACAGGGGGCTATGAGCAGTTCTTC. Translation: CASSPSRTGGYEQFF.